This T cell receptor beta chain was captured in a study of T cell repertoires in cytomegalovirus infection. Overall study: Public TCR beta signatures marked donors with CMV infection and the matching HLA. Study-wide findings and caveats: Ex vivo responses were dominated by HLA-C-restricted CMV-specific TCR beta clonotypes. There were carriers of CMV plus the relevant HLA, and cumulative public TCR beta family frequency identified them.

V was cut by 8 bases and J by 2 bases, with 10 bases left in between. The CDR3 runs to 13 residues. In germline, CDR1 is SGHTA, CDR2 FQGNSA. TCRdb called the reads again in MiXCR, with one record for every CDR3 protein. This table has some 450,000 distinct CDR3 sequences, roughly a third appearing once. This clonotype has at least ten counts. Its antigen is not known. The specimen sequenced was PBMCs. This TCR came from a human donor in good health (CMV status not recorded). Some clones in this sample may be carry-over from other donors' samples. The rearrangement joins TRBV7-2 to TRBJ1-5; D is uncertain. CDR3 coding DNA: TGTGCCAGCTCTAACCGGGGCAATCAGCCCCAGCATTTT. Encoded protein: CASSNRGNQPQHF.